Each of the 12 T cell receptor beta chains below was sequenced from the same sample in a study of blood T cell repertoires in COVID-19. The data were produced by immunoSEQ multiplex PCR, yet TCRdb's version contains in-frame clones alone and is incomplete. The sample shows some 69,000 clones, roughly 84% of them seen only once. Sequencing used peripheral blood. The receptors stem from a man at least 80 years old with active or convalescent COVID-19.

The chain has TRBV30 and TRBJ1-4, with D hard to call. In germline, CDR1 is GTSNPN, CDR2 SVGIG (reference sequence). Trimming cost V 3 bases and J 6 bases, with 5 bases left between them. The CDR3 runs 11 residues. The CDR3 sequence: CAWSLDEKLFF. The CDR3 DNA reads TGTGCCTGGAGCCTAGATGAAAAACTGTTTTTT. The full variable domain, completed using reference TRBV30 and TRBJ1-4, is SQTIHQWPATLVQPVGSPLSLECTVEGTSNPNLYWYRQAAGRGLQLLFYSVGIGQISSEVPQNLSASRPQDRQFILSSKKLLLSDSGFYLCAWSLDEKLFFGSGTQLSVL.

The chain employs TRBV11-3 and TRBJ2-7; 7 bases map to TRBD1. This CDR3 comprises 11 residues. V was pared by 5 bases and J by 10 bases, with 5 bases of the junction left unmatched. Germline assignment: CDR1 SGHNT and CDR2 YENEEA. The CDR3 coding sequence is TGTGCCAGCAGCCCGGGACAGAGACAGTACTTC. Its translation: CASSPGQRQYF.

The gene calls are TRBV19 and TRBJ2-1, with 7 bases identical to TRBD1. The germline V gene encodes CDR1 LNHDA and CDR2 SQIVND (reference sequence). V lost 6 bases to trimming and J lost 2 bases; unmatched junction nucleotides: 7. The CDR3 runs 15 residues. The CDR3 DNA sequence: TGTGCCAGTAGATCGACAGGGATGACCTACAATGAGCAGTTCTTC. This codes for CASRSTGMTYNEQFF.

This chain connects TRBV5-4 to TRBJ1-6; perhaps TRBD1 as D (6 bases). The CDR3 runs 16 residues. V gave up 0 bases and J gave up 8 bases, with 15 bases separating them. From germline, CDR1 is SGHNT and CDR2 YYREEE (reference sequence). CDR3 residues: CASSLGVQGVDSPLHF. The CDR3 bases are TGTGCCAGCAGCTTGGGAGTACAGGGCGTGGATTCACCCCTCCACTTT.

CDR3 coding DNA: TGTGCCAGCAGTGGCCCCCACAGGATCTATGGCTACACCTTC. This gives the protein CASSGPHRIYGYTF. The V gene is TRBV28, the J gene TRBJ1-2; D is perhaps TRBD1 (5 bases). This CDR3 spans 14 amino acids. CDR1 is MDHEN and CDR2 is SYDVKM in the germline V gene. Trimming took off 5 bases at V and 4 bases at J, with 14 bases between the two ends.

The chain is built from TRBV6-2 or TRBV6-3 and TRBJ1-2; possibly TRBD1 for D (5 bases). The CDR3 is made up of 14 amino acids. Germline V gives CDR1 MNHEY, CDR2 SVGEGT. Trimming shortened V by 2 bases and J by 7 bases, and 14 bases separated the two germline ends. CDR3 DNA sequence: TGTGCCAGCAGTTACCCAGGGTTGGTTGGTGGCTACACCTTC. Translating it yields CASSYPGLVGGYTF.

V is TRBV15 and J is TRBJ2-3; 8 nucleotides match TRBD1. CDR3 length: 18 residues. Germline trimming cut 2 bases from V and 4 bases from J; bases unmatched to any gene: 14. Germline values: CDR1 LNHNV, CDR2 YYDKDF (reference sequence). In nucleotides, the CDR3 is TGTGCCACCAGCAGACACAGACTTGGACAGGGTATCGCAGATACGCAGTATTTT. Protein sequence: CATSRHRLGQGIADTQYF.

V usage is TRBV19 and J usage is TRBJ2-7, with 7 bases identical to TRBD1. Germline CDR1 reads LNHDA; CDR2 reads SQIVND (reference sequence). The length of the CDR3 is 14 residues. Trimming at V came to 3 bases and at J to 3 bases, leaving 5 bases not matched to a gene. CDR3 sequence reads: CASSINRQGYEQYF. In DNA form, the CDR3 reads TGTGCCAGTAGTATTAACCGACAGGGCTACGAGCAGTACTTC.

The chain has TRBV5-8 and TRBJ1-1; perhaps TRBD1 as D (5 bases). Trimming removed 5 bases at V and 5 bases at J, with 16 bases between. CDR3 length: 14 residues. Germline V gives CDR1 SGHTS, CDR2 YDEGEE. CDR3 residues: CASSLTPGRTEAFF. Written as DNA, the CDR3 is TGTGCCAGCAGTTTGACCCCAGGGAGGACTGAAGCTTTCTTT.

A few counts support this clone. This chain connects TRBV5-6 to TRBJ1-6; D might be TRBD1 (6 bases). The ends were cut back, 4 bases at V and 3 bases at J, with 14 bases in the middle. In germline, CDR1 is SGHDT, CDR2 YYEEEE. The CDR3 sequence is 16 residues long. The CDR3, as DNA: TGTGCCAGCAGCGCCTCCAGGGGAAACTATAATTCACCCCTCCACTTT. This encodes CASSASRGNYNSPLHF.

J is TRBJ1-1 and V is TRBV3-1 (or the pseudogene TRBV3-2); perhaps TRBD1 as D (6 bases). The V and J ends lost 4 bases and 8 bases respectively, with 11 bases between them. This CDR3 region has 12 residues. CDR1 is LGHDT, CDR2 YNNKEL, per germline (reference sequence). The CDR3 nucleotides are TGTGCCAGCAGCCTCCAAAGGGGGGAAGCTTTCTTT. Its protein product is CASSLQRGEAFF.

This sequence joins TRBV5-5 and TRBJ1-4; tentatively, D is TRBD1 (5 bases). Deletions cut 4 bases from V and 5 bases from J, with 18 bases between. Germline loops: CDR1 SGHKS, CDR2 YYEKEE (reference sequence). The CDR3 has 16 residues. The CDR3 nucleotides are TGTGCCAGCAGCGGGGGAGGTTTGGGACTAAATGAAAAACTGTTTTTT. It yields the protein CASSGGGLGLNEKLFF.